The entry below gives a single TCR beta chain sequence along with its context. This sample was included in a study of blood T cell repertoires in COVID-19. This table comes from immunoSEQ multiplex PCR, and its TCRdb copy is limited to in-frame clones, with some not included. Found here are tens of thousands of clones, 70% to 85% of them singletons; the top ten hold roughly 3.5%. There are 21 residues in the CDR3. Germline loops: CDR1 MNHNS, CDR2 SASEGT. V was shortened by 2 bases and J by 5 bases, with 31 bases between the two germline ends. The sample consisted of peripheral blood. The clonotype originates from a man between 60 and 70 years old with acute or convalescent COVID-19. The J gene is TRBJ1-5, the V gene TRBV6-1, with D perhaps matching TRBD1 (6 bases). This chain's CDR3 is CASSELGGGLSYFTQYQPQHF. For the CDR3, the DNA is TGTGCCAGCAGTGAATTAGGGGGGGGCCTCTCTTACTTCACCCAATATCAGCCCCAGCATTTT.